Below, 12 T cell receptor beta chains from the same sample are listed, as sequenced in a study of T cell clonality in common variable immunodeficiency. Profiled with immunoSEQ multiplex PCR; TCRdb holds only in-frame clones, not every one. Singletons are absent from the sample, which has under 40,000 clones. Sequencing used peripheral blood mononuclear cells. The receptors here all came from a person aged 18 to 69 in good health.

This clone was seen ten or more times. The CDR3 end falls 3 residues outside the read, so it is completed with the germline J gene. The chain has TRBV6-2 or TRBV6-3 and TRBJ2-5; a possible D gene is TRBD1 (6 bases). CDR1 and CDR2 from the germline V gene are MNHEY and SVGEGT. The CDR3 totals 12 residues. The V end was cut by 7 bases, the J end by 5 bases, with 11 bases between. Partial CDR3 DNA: TGTGCCAGCACCCAGGGGTTGGAGACC. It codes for CASTQGLET. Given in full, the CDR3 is CASTQGLETQYF.

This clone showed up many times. The covered CDR3 bases are TGTGCCAGCAGTTTTAATGCAATAGCGGGAAGAGAGACC. Amino acids: CASSFNAIAGRET. The entire CDR3 protein reads CASSFNAIAGRETQYF. V and J are TRBV12-3 or TRBV12-4 and TRBJ2-5, with 8 bases lining up with TRBD2. The read terminates 3 residues before the CDR3 end, so the remaining end is supplied by the germline J gene. The CDR3 has 16 residues. The trim removed 3 bases at V and 4 bases at J, leaving 10 bases unmatched.

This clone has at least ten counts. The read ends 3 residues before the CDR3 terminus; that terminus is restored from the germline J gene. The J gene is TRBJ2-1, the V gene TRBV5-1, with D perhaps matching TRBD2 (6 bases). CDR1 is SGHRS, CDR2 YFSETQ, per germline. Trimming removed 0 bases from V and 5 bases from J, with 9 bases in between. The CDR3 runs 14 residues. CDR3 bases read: TGCGCCAGCAGCTTGGGGGACTTTAACAATGAG. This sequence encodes CASSLGDFNNE. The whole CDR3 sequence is CASSLGDFNNEQFF.

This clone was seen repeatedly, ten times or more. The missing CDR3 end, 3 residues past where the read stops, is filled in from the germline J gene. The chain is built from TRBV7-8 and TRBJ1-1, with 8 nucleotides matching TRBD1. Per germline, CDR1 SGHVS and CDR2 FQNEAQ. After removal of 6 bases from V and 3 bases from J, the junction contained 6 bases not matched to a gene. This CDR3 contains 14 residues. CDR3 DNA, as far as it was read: TGTGCCAGCAGTCCAGGGGGCTACGACACTGAA. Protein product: CASSPGGYDTE. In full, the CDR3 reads CASSPGGYDTEAFF.

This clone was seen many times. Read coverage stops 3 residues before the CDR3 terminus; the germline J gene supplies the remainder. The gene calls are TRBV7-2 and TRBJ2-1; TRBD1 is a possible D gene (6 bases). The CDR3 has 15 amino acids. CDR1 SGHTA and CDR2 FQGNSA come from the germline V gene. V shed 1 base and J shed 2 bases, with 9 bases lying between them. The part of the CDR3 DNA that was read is TGTGCCAGCAGCTTAGGGCAGGGGACCTACAATGAG. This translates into CASSLGQGTYNE. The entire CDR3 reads CASSLGQGTYNEQFF.

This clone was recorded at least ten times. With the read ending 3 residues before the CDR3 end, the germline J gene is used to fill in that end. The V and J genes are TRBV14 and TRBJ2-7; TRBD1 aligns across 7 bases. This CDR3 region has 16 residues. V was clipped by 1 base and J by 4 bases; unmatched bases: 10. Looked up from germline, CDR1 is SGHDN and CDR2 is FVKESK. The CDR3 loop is CASSQGTAQGLYEQYF. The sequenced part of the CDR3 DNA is TGTGCCAGCAGCCAAGGAACGGCACAGGGGCTGTACGAG. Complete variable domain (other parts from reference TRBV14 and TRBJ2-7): EAGVTQFPSHSVIEKGQTVTLRCDPISGHDNLYWYRRVMGKEIKFLLHFVKESKQDESGMPNNRFLAERTGGTYSTLKVQPAELEDSGVYFCASSQGTAQGLYEQYFGPGTRLTVT.

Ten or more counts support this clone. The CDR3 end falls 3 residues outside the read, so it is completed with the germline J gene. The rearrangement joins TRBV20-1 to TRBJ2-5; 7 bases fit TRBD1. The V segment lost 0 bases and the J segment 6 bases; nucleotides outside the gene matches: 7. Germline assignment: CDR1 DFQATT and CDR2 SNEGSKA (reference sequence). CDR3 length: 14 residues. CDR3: CSARETGWGKTQYF. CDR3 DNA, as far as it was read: TGCAGTGCTAGAGAGACAGGGTGGGGAAAGACC.

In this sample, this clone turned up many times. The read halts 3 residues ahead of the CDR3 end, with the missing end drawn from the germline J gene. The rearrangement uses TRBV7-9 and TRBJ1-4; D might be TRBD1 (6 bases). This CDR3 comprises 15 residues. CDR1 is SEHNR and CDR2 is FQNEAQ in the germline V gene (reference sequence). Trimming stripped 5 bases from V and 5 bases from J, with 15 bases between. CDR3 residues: CASSLLTGQNEKLFF. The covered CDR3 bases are TGTGCCAGCAGCCTTTTGACAGGACAAAATGAAAAA. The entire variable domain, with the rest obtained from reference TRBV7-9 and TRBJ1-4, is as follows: DTGVSQNPRHKITKRGQNVTFRCDPISEHNRLYWYRQTLGQGPEFLTYFQNEAQLEKSRLLSDRFSAERPKGSFSTLEIQRTEQGDSAMYLCASSLLTGQNEKLFFGSGTQLSVL.

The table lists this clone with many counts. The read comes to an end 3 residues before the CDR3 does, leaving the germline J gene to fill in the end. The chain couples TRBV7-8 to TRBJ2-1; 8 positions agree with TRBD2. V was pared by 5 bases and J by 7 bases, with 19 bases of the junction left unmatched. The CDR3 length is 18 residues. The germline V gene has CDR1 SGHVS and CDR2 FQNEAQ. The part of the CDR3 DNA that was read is TGTGCCAGCAGCAGACCCTGGGGAGCGGGAGTTCTAGGTAATGAG. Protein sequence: CASSRPWGAGVLGNE. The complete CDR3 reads CASSRPWGAGVLGNEQFF. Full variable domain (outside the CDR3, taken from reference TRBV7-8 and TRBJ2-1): GAGVSQSPRYKVAKRGQDVALRCDPISGHVSLFWYQQALGQGPEFLTYFQNEAQLDKSGLPSDRFFAERPEGSVSTLKIQRTQQEDSAVYLCASSRPWGAGVLGNEQFFGPGTRLTVL.

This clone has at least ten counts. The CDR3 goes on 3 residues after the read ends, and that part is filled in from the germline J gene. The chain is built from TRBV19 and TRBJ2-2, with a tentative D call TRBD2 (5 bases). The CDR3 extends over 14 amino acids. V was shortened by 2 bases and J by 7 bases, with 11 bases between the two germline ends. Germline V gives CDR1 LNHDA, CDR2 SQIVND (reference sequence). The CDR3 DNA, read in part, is TGTGCCAGTAGTATAAGAGGGTTCAACGGGGAG. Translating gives CASSIRGFNGE. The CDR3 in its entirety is CASSIRGFNGELFF. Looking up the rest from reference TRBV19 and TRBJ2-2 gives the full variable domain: DGGITQSPKYLFRKEGQNVTLSCEQNLNHDAMYWYRQDPGQGLRLIYYSQIVNDFQKGDIAEGYSVSREKKESFPLTVTSAQKNPTAFYLCASSIRGFNGELFFGEGSRLTVL.

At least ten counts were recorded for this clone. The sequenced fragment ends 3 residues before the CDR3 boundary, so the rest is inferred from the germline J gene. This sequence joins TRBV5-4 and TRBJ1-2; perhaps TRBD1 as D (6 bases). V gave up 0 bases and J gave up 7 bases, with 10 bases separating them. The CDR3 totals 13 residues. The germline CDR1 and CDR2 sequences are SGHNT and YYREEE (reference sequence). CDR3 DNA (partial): TGTGCCAGCAGCTTGGAACAGGGTAGTGGC. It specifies CASSLEQGSG. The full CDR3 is CASSLEQGSGYTF.

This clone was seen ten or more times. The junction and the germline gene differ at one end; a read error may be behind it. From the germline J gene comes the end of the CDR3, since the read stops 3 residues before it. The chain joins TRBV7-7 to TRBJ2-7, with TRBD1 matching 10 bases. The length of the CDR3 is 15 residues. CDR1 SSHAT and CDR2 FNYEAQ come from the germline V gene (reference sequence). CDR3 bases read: TGTGCTAGCAGCCCTGCCGGGACAGGGGTCGGCGAG. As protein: CASSPAGTGVGE. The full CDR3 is CASSPAGTGVGEQYF. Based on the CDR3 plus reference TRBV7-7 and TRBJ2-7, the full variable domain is GAGVSQSPRYKVTKRGQDVTLRCDPISSHATLYWYQQALGQGPEFLTYFNYEAQPDKSGLPSDRFSAERPEGSISTLTIQRTEQRDSAMYRCASSPAGTGVGEQYFGPGTRLTVT.